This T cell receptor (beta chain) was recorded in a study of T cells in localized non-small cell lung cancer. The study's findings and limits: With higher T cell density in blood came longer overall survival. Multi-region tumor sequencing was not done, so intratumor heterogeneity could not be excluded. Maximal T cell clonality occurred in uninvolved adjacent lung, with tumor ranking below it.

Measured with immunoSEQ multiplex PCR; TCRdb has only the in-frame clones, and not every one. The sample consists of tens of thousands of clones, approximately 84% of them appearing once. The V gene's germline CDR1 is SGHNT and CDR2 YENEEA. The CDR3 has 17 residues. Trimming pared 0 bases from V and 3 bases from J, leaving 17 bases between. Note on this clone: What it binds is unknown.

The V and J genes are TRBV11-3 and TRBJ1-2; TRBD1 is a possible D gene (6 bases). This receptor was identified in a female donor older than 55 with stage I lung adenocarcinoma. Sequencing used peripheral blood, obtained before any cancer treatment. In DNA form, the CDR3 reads TGTGCCAGCAGCTTAGATGGGGGCAAGCCCACGGACTATGGCTACACCTTC. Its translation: CASSLDGGKPTDYGYTF.